This T cell receptor (beta chain) was recorded in a study of Ad26.COV2.S vaccination and SARS-CoV-2 variants. Overall study: Vaccine-arm donor from the placebo-controlled COV1001 Ad26.COV2.S trial. The study's findings and limits: Higher spike-specific TCR breadth was found in vaccine recipients than in placebo recipients.

V dropped 3 bases and J dropped 4 bases, with 7 bases sitting between them. The CDR3 length is 13 residues. On this clone: Its target is unknown.

TCRdb's table, derived via immunoSEQ multiplex PCR, lists solely in-frame clones and lacks some. The sample comprises 350,000 to 450,000 clones, 83% of which are singletons, and 7% to 9.5% rests with the top ten. The sample's treatment: 19 received Ad26.COV2.S at low or high dose, single or two shots; 5 received placebo; per-sample allocation not given. Collection of samples fell on day 63 after the first vaccine or placebo injection. The genes are TRBV12-3 or TRBV12-4 and TRBJ1-3; D gene uncertain. This TCR came from a person aged 18-65 years who received the Ad26.COV2.S COVID-19 vaccine or a placebo. The sequenced sample was peripheral blood, obtained in a trial of Ad26.COV2.S vaccine versus placebo. The CDR3 loop is CASSFVTGNTIYF. The CDR3 coding sequence is TGTGCCAGCAGTTTTGTGACAGGAAACACCATATATTTT.